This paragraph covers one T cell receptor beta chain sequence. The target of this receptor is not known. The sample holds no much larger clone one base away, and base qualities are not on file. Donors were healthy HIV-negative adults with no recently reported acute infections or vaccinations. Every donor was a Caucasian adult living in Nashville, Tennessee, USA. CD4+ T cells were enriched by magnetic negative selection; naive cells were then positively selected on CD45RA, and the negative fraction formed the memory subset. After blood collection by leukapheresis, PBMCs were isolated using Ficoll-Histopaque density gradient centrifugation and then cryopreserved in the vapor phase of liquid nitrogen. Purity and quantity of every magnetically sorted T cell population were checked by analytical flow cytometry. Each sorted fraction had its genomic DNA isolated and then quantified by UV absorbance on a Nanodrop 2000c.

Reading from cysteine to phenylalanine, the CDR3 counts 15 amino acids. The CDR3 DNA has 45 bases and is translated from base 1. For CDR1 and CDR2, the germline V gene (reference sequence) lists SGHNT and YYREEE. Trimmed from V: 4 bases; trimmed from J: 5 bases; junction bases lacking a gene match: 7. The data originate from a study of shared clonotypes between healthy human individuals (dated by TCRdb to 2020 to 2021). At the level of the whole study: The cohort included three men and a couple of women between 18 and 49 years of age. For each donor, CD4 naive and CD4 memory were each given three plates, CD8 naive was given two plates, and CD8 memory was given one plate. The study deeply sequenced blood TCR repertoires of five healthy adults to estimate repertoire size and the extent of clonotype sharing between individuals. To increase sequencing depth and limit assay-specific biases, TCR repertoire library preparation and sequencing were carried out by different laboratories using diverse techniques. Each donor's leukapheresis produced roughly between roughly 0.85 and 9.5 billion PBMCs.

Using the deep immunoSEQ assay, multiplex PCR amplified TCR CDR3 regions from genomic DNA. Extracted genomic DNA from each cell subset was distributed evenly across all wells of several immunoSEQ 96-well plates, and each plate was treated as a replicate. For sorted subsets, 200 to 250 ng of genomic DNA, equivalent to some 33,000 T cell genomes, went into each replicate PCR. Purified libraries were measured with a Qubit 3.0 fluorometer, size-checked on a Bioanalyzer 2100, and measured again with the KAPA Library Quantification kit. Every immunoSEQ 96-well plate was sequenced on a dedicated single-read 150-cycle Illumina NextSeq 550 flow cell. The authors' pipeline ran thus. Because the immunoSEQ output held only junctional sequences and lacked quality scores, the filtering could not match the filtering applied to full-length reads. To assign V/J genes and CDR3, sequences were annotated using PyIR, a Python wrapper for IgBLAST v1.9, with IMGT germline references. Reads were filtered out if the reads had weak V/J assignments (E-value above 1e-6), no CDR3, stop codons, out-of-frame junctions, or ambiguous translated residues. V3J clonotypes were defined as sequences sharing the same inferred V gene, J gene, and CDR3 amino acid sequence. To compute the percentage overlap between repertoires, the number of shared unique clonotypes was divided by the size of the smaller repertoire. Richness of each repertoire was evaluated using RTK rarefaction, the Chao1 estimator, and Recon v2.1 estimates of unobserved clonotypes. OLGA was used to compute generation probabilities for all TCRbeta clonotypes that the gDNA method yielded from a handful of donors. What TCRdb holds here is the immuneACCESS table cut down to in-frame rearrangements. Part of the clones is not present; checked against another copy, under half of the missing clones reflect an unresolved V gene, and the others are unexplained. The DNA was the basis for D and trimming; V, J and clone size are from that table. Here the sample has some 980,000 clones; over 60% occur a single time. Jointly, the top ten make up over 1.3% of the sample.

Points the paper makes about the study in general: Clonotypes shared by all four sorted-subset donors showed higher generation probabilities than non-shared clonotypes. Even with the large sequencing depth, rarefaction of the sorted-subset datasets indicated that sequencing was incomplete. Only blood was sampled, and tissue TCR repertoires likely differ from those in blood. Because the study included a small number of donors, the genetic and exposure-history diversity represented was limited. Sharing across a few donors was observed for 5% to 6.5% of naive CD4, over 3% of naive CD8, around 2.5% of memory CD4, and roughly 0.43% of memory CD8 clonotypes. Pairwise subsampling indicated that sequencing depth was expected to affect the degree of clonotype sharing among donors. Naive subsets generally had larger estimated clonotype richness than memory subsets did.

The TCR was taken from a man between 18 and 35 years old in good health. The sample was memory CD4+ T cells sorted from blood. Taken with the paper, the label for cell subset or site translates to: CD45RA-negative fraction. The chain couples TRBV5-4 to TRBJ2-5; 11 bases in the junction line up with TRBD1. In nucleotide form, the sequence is TGTGCCAGCAGCCTTCAGGACAGGGGGCACGAGACCCAGTACTTC. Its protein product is CASSLQDRGHETQYF.